These 31 T cell receptor beta chains originate from one sample sequenced in a study of shared clonotypes between healthy human individuals. Measured with immunoSEQ multiplex PCR; TCRdb has only the in-frame clones, and not every one. The sample shows 450,000 to 600,000 clones, roughly 85% of them seen only once. Input material: PBMCs. The receptors come from a woman in her 40s in good health. Some clones in this sample may be carry-over from other donors' samples.

The chain recombines TRBV2 with TRBJ1-5; D call uncertain. Germline CDR1 is SNHLY and CDR2 is FYNNEI. CDR3 size: 12 residues. V lost 3 bases, J lost 3 bases, and 3 bases lay in between. The CDR3 protein is CASSEDNQPQHF. The DNA for the CDR3 is TGTGCCAGCAGTGAGGACAATCAGCCCCAGCATTTT.

This clone appeared once. V and J are TRBV18 and TRBJ2-2; 9 bases fit TRBD1. V lost 3 bases and J lost 7; bases outside the gene matches: 6. Germline CDR1 reads KGHSH; CDR2 reads LQKENI. This CDR3 contains 15 residues. CDR3 region: CASSPRTGEIGELFF. DNA of the CDR3: TGTGCCAGCTCACCTAGGACAGGGGAAATCGGGGAGCTGTTTTTT.

The chain is built from TRBV28 and TRBJ1-2, with D hard to call. The ends were cut back, 6 bases at V and 8 bases at J, with 19 bases in the middle. Germline CDR1 MDHEN, CDR2 SYDVKM. This CDR3 region has 14 residues. The CDR3 region is CASRDVLFRWGYTF. The CDR3 DNA reads TGTGCCAGCAGGGACGTCTTGTTCAGGTGGGGCTACACCTTC.

V gene TRBV7-6 combines with J gene TRBJ2-1; 15 bases agree with TRBD2. The V gene's germline CDR1 is SGHVS and CDR2 FNYEAQ. CDR3 size: 15 residues. V lost 5 bases and J lost 7; bases outside the gene matches: 3. CDR3 nucleotides: TGTGCCAGCAGCCCGGGGACTAGCGGGGGGAATGAGCAGTTCTTC. The encoded protein is CASSPGTSGGNEQFF.

CDR3 protein: CASSERAAGETQYF. As DNA, the CDR3 is TGCGCCAGCAGTGAAAGGGCTGCTGGAGAGACCCAGTACTTC. V usage is TRBV10-1 and J usage is TRBJ2-5, with unresolved D. Trimming removed 3 bases at V and 4 bases at J, with 12 bases between. This CDR3 spans 14 amino acids. The V gene's germline CDR1 is WNHNN and CDR2 SYGVQD (reference sequence).

A single count supports this clone. The V and J genes are TRBV19 and TRBJ2-5, with 8 bases that match TRBD2. The CDR3 sequence is 16 residues long. Germline CDR1 and CDR2: LNHDA and SQIVND (reference sequence). V was clipped by 4 bases and J by 5 bases; unmatched bases: 12. The CDR3 nucleotides are TGTGCCAGTAGTAGGGCTAGCGGGTCCTCCGGGGAGACCCAGTACTTC. Translated, it gives CASSRASGSSGETQYF.

With regard to this clone: Other nucleotide sequences from this sample produce the same CDR3. Here the CDR3 DNA reads TGTGCCAGCAGCTTAACTAGCGGGAGTTCCTACGAGCAGTACTTC. Translating it yields CASSLTSGSSYEQYF. The chain carries TRBV7-2 and TRBJ2-7, with 11 bases that match TRBD2. This CDR3 spans 15 amino acids. J gave up 1 base and V 2 bases, and 1 base lay outside the gene matches. CDR1 SGHTA and CDR2 FQGNSA come from the germline V gene.

The chain joins TRBV10-2 to TRBJ2-7; maybe TRBD1 (5 bases). CDR3 length: 13 residues. Germline CDR1 and CDR2: WSHSY and SAAADI. Between the trimmed V and J ends, which lost 6 bases and 2 bases, there was a span of 11 bases. CDR3 coding DNA: TGCGCCAGCAGACCAACAGGAACCTACGAGCAGTACTTC. It is translated as CASRPTGTYEQYF.

This sequence joins TRBV5-1 and TRBJ2-5, with D hard to call. CDR3 length: 12 amino acids. Germline V gene lookup returns CDR1 SGHRS and CDR2 YFSETQ. V lost 4 bases to trimming and J lost 7 bases, with 11 bases between them. CDR3 nucleotide sequence: TGCGCCAGCAGCACCCCCCCAGGGACCCAGTACTTC. This gives the protein CASSTPPGTQYF.

The chain is built from TRBV7-9 and TRBJ1-1; the D gene is possibly TRBD1 (6 bases). The CDR3 contains 13 residues. The V gene's germline CDR1 is SEHNR and CDR2 FQNEAQ (reference sequence). V was pared by 6 bases and J by 11 bases, with 19 bases between. The CDR3 DNA reads as TGTGCCAGCAGGCGGGCGTACGGTCAGGGGGCTTTCTTT. Amino acids: CASRRAYGQGAFF.

The gene calls are TRBV9 and TRBJ2-1; perhaps TRBD1 as D (6 bases). Per germline, CDR1 SGDLS and CDR2 YYNGEE. Trimming left V 4 bases short and J 6 bases short, with 14 bases between. This CDR3 spans 14 amino acids. In DNA form, the CDR3 reads TGTGCCAGCAGCCCTAGGGACATGCCCAATGAGCAGTTCTTC. This codes for CASSPRDMPNEQFF.

The chain is built from TRBV28 and TRBJ2-5; D perhaps matches TRBD1 (6 bases). This CDR3 has 15 amino acids. Germline V gene lookup returns CDR1 MDHEN and CDR2 SYDVKM. Trimming stripped 4 bases from V and 1 base from J, with 13 bases between. This CDR3 reads CASSSTGRGQETQYF. The CDR3 DNA reads as TGTGCCAGCAGTTCGACAGGTCGGGGCCAAGAGACCCAGTACTTC.

The chain employs TRBV28 and TRBJ2-7; D possibly uses TRBD1 or TRBD2 (5 bases each). With the DNA end fitting TRBJ2-1 better, the J assignment may be wrong. Looked up from germline, CDR1 is MDHEN and CDR2 is SYDVKM. The CDR3 runs to 15 residues. The CDR3 nucleotides read TGTGCCAGCAGTTCAGGAACTAGGGGCGTGGGTGAGCAGTTCTTC. Translation gives CASSSGTRGVGEQFF.

This chain joins TRBV7-9 and TRBJ2-7; 7 nucleotides match TRBD2. CDR1 and CDR2 from the germline V gene are SEHNR and FQNEAQ (reference sequence). The V and J ends lost 5 bases and 3 bases, in that order; junction bases with no gene match: 4. This CDR3 contains 13 residues. CDR3 nucleotides: TGTGCCAGCAGCCGGGGGGAGGACTACGAGCAGTACTTC. It is translated as CASSRGEDYEQYF.

This clone was recorded a few times. The chain recombines TRBV30 with TRBJ1-3; D unclear. This CDR3 region has 13 residues. CDR1 is GTSNPN, CDR2 SVGIG, per germline (reference sequence). Deletions cut 2 bases from V and 2 bases from J, with 7 bases between. This chain's CDR3 is CAWSLSAGNTIYF. The CDR3 DNA reads as TGTGCCTGGAGTTTATCCGCTGGAAACACCATATATTTT.

The chain joins TRBV7-8 to TRBJ2-1; 7 nucleotides agree with TRBD2. J lost 6 bases, V lost 5 bases, and 7 bases had no gene match. Germline CDR1 is SGHVS and CDR2 is FQNEAQ. CDR3 size: 14 residues. For the CDR3, the DNA is TGTGCCAGCAGCGATGGACTAGTTGGCAATGAGCAGTTCTTC. This sequence encodes CASSDGLVGNEQFF.

This clone was picked up a small number of times. The V and J genes are TRBV5-6 and TRBJ1-2; D gene unclear. V was shortened by 0 bases and J by 4 bases, with 10 bases between the two germline ends. The CDR3 has 14 amino acids. CDR1 and CDR2 from the germline V gene are SGHDT and YYEEEE. The CDR3 sequence is CASSLANRGYGYTF. The CDR3, as DNA: TGTGCCAGCAGCTTGGCCAACCGGGGCTATGGCTACACCTTC.

This clone was counted once. This chain connects TRBV7-3 to TRBJ1-2; 12 positions agree with TRBD1. V dropped 5 bases and J dropped 5; count of bases not matched to a gene: 3. CDR1 is SGHTA, CDR2 FQGTGA, per germline. CDR3 length: 14 amino acids. DNA of the CDR3: TGTGCCAGCAGCCCGGGACAGGGGGCGTATGGCTACACCTTC. Translating gives CASSPGQGAYGYTF.

Concerning this clone itself: Different DNA sequences within this sample yield the same CDR3. The chain uses TRBV5-1 and TRBJ1-2; D perhaps matches TRBD1 (5 bases). V gave up 0 bases and J gave up 4 bases, with 10 bases separating them. CDR3 length equals 14 residues. CDR1 is SGHRS, CDR2 YFSETQ, per germline. For the CDR3, the DNA is TGCGCCAGCAGCTTGGATGGGGGAGGCTATGGCTACACCTTC. Protein: CASSLDGGGYGYTF.

The rearrangement joins TRBV5-6 to TRBJ2-7; D is unclear. Per the germline V gene, CDR1 is SGHDT and CDR2 is YYEEEE. V was trimmed by 6 bases and J by 3 bases, leaving 19 bases between them. This CDR3 spans 15 amino acids. CDR3 in amino acids: CASNAGRQAFYEQYF. Here the CDR3 DNA reads TGTGCCAGCAACGCCGGGCGGCAGGCGTTCTACGAGCAGTACTTC.

The V call is TRBV7-9, the J call TRBJ2-3; the match to TRBD2 covers 7 bases. This CDR3 contains 15 residues. Trimming removed 2 bases from V and 6 bases from J; junction bases left unmatched: 8. Per the germline V gene, CDR1 is SEHNR and CDR2 is FQNEAQ (reference sequence). In DNA form, the CDR3 reads TGTGCCAGCAGCTTAACCCTAGCGGTCTCTGATACGCAGTATTTT. As protein: CASSLTLAVSDTQYF.

The chain uses TRBV6-6 and TRBJ1-2, with D tentatively TRBD1 (6 bases). The CDR3 is 16 amino acids. The V end was cut by 2 bases, the J end by 1 base, with 14 bases between. Germline V gene lookup returns CDR1 MNHNY and CDR2 SVGAGI (reference sequence). The chain's CDR3 is CASSYGGRALNYGYTF. The CDR3 region has the DNA TGTGCCAGCAGTTACGGGGGCAGGGCCCTTAACTATGGCTACACCTTC.

The chain couples TRBV5-1 to TRBJ2-7, with D perhaps matching TRBD1 (7 bases). The CDR3 is 15 amino acids. Germline CDR1 reads SGHRS; CDR2 reads YFSETQ. The V end was cut by 3 bases, the J end by 2 bases, with 15 bases between. DNA of the CDR3: TGCGCCAGCAGCTGGAGGGGGACAGCCCCCTACGAGCAGTACTTC. Encoded protein: CASSWRGTAPYEQYF.

The genes are TRBV29-1 and TRBJ1-2; 9 positions agree with TRBD1. The V gene end was trimmed by 4 bases and the J gene end by 8 bases; junction bases not matched to a gene: 14. The CDR3 spans 15 residues. Germline CDR1 is SQVTM and CDR2 is ANQGSEA. CDR3 protein: CSVGEGQGVLWGYTF. CDR3 bases: TGCAGCGTTGGTGAGGGACAGGGTGTTTTGTGGGGCTACACCTTC. The complete variable domain, with remaining parts taken from reference TRBV29-1 and TRBJ1-2, reads SAVISQKPSRDICQRGTSLTIQCQVDSQVTMMFWYRQQPGQSLTLIATANQGSEATYESGFVIDKFPISRPNLTFSTLTVSNMSPEDSSIYLCSVGEGQGVLWGYTFGSGTRLTVV.

The chain links TRBV5-1 to TRBJ2-7, with a possible D match to TRBD2 (5 bases). The V gene lost 3 bases and the J gene lost 2 bases, with 18 bases spanning the gap. The germline gives CDR1 SGHRS, CDR2 YFSETQ. This CDR3 is 16 amino acids long. CDR3 amino acids: CASSSSGMQSPYEQYF. CDR3 nucleotide sequence: TGCGCCAGCAGCTCGTCCGGGATGCAATCTCCCTACGAGCAGTACTTC.

This chain joins TRBV6-6 and TRBJ1-5; no clear D gene. Germline assignment: CDR1 MNHNY and CDR2 SVGAGI (reference sequence). The CDR3 has 15 amino acids. Between the trimmed V and J ends, which lost 0 bases and 6 bases, there was a span of 12 bases. The DNA of the CDR3 is TGTGCCAGCAGTTACTCAGGACGGGGTTCTCAGCCCCAGCATTTT. The encoded protein is CASSYSGRGSQPQHF.

This rearrangement joins TRBV7-2 to TRBJ2-5, with unresolved D. The J call is in doubt because the DNA end fits TRBJ2-7 better. The CDR3 loop spans 14 amino acids. Germline V gene lookup returns CDR1 SGHTA and CDR2 FQGNSA. CDR3 nucleotides: TGTGCCAGCAGCCAGGAGAGACGTGCCTACGAGCAGTACTTC. The encoded protein is CASSQERRAYEQYF.

This chain uses TRBV9 with TRBJ2-7; 8 positions match TRBD1. With 7 bases clipped from V and 4 bases from J, the junction kept 10 bases outside the gene matches. The CDR3 totals 14 residues. The germline CDR1 and CDR2 sequences are SGDLS and YYNGEE. Here the CDR3 reads CASGGGTGGYEQYF. As DNA, the CDR3 is TGTGCCAGCGGGGGTGGGACAGGCGGGTACGAGCAGTACTTC.

With respect to this clone: This sequence is one base from a far larger clone and is likely a read error. Other nucleotide sequences from this sample produce the same CDR3. The V gene is TRBV30, the J gene TRBJ1-4; D may be TRBD1 (5 bases). The CDR3 contains 15 residues. Germline values: CDR1 GTSNPN, CDR2 SVGIG (reference sequence). V was shortened by 0 bases and J by 8 bases, with 16 bases between the two germline ends. This CDR3 is CAWSVLRARGEKLFF. The CDR3 DNA follows: TGTGCCTGGAGTGTACTCAGGGCGAGAGGCGAAAAACTGTTTTTT.

The CDR3 DNA follows: TGTGCCAGCTCACCACGGGAGGGAGACTATGGCTACACCTTC. Its translation: CASSPREGDYGYTF. The rearrangement joins TRBV18 to TRBJ1-2; D ambiguous. Looked up from germline, CDR1 is KGHSH and CDR2 is LQKENI. V was shortened by 1 base and J by 3 bases, with 9 bases between the two germline ends. The CDR3 sequence is 14 residues long.

The chain carries TRBV10-3 and TRBJ1-1, with D uncertain. The germline CDR1 and CDR2 sequences are ENHRY and SYGVKD. The CDR3 extends over 15 amino acids. V was trimmed by 2 bases and J by 1 base, leaving 11 bases between them. The CDR3 coding sequence is TGTGCCATCAGTGAGGTAGGGCCGAGGAACACTGAAGCTTTCTTT. Amino acid sequence: CAISEVGPRNTEAFF.